This TCR beta chain was identified in a study of regulatory T cells in long-lasting Graves disease. Whole-study findings and limits: Researchers examined only peripheral blood and not thyroid tissue. Under persistent disease, TRBV28, TRBJ1-2 and TRBJ2-5 were used preferentially.

The authors built TCR beta libraries using iRepertoire HTBI primers and Arm-PCR of CDR3 regions. In TCRdb, the multiplex PCR reads were re-called with MiXCR into one record per CDR3 protein. The sample yields 550,000 to 700,000 distinct CDR3 sequences, about 15% seen once. This clonotype was counted only a few times. Antigen unknown. Trimming took 7 bases from V and 6 from J, leaving 12 bases between them. The CDR3 is 13 residues long. Time point: newly diagnosed GD, antithyroid drugs for less than 3 months. PBMC-extracted RNA yielded the TCR library. This sample also appeared in a second study, on T cells in Graves' hyperthyroidism and ophthalmopathy. That report notes: Not enrolled were patients with uncontrolled infection, other autoimmune disease, pregnancy or lactation.

The input for sequencing was peripheral blood mononuclear cells (PBMCs), taken at new diagnosis, from a patient treated with antithyroid drugs. This receptor was identified in a man younger than 30 with Graves disease. The chain couples TRBV12-3 or TRBV12-4 to TRBJ2-2; a weak D match, TRBD1 (6 bases). The CDR3 DNA sequence: TGTGCCAGCACCACCCACAGGGCCGGGGAGCTGTTTTTT. This encodes CASTTHRAGELFF.